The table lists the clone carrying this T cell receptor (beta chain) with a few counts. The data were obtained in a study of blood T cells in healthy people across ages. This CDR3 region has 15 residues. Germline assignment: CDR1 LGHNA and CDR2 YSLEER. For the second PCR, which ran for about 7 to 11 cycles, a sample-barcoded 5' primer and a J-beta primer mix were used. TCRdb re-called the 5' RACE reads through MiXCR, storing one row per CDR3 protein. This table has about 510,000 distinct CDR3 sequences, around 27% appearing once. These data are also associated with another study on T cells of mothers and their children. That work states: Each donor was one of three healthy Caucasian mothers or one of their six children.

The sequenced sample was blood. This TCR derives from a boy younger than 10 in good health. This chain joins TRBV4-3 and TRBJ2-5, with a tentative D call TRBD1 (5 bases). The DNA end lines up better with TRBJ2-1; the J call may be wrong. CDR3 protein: CASSLDSSKLNEQFF. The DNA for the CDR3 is TGCGCCAGCAGCCTCGACAGTTCAAAGCTTAATGAGCAGTTCTTC.